This is a list of T cell receptor beta chains from one sample in a study of control samples from healthy donors and cancer patients. Sequenced by immunoSEQ multiplex PCR; TCRdb stores in-frame clones only, minus some. The sample lists roughly 10,000 clones; around 90% were seen once. Material for sequencing was PBMCs. The receptors were sampled from a man between 60 and 75 years old with colorectal cancer. CDR3s include the opening cysteine and the closing phenylalanine or tryptophan. A D gene is named only where the DNA matches it firmly. Not all rows give a size; the values are once, few, many and, for expanded clones, a class.

TRBV19	TRBD1	TRBJ1-1	-	TGTGCCAGTAGTCCCGGGACAGGGGACACTGAAGCTTTCTTT	CASSPGTGDTEAFF
TRBV7-3	TRBD1	TRBJ2-2	once	TGTGCCAGCAGCTTAACGTGGGACAGGGCCGGGGAGCTGTTTTTT	CASSLTWDRAGELFF
TRBV15	-	TRBJ1-6	-	TGTGCCACCAGCAGAGGCCTCGGGGGATACAGTTCACCCCTCCACTTT	CATSRGLGGYSSPLHF
TRBV2	TRBD1	TRBJ1-2	-	TGTGCCAGCATGCAGGACAGGGGGTCTGGCTACACCTTC	CASMQDRGSGYTF
TRBV6-2/TRBV6-3	-	TRBJ2-6	-	TGTGCCAGCAGCCTCCACCGGGACTCCTATCTCCCTGGGGCCAACGTCCTGACTTTC	CASSLHRDSYLPGANVLTF
TRBV4-3	-	TRBJ2-3	-	TGCGCCAGCAGCCAAGAACTTCGCACAGATACGCAGTATTTT	CASSQELRTDTQYF
TRBV7-2	TRBD1	TRBJ1-2	-	TGTGCCAGCAGCGGGGACGACAGGGGGTTATCGATCTACACCTTC	CASSGDDRGLSIYTF
TRBV18	-	TRBJ1-6	-	TGTGCCAGCTCACCCGGTCGGAATTCACCCCTCCACTTT	CASSPGRNSPLHF
TRBV6-6	-	TRBJ1-1	-	TGTGCCAGCAGTTACGATCCGGGTCGGAGCACTGAAGCTTTCTTT	CASSYDPGRSTEAFF
TRBV4-1	-	TRBJ1-2	-	TGCGCCAGCAGCCCTTTGGGGGGTTATGGCTACACCTTC	CASSPLGGYGYTF
TRBV28	-	TRBJ2-7	once	TGTGCCAGCAGTTTCCAGAACTACGAGCAGTACTTC	CASSFQNYEQYF
TRBV28	TRBD1	TRBJ2-3	-	TGTGCCAGCACCGGGACAGGGGGCACAGATACGCAGTATTTT	CASTGTGGTDTQYF
TRBV10-3	-	TRBJ1-3	-	TGTGCCATCAGTGAGTCACAGCCGAGCTCTGGAAACACCATATATTTT	CAISESQPSSGNTIYF
TRBV3-1/TRBV3-2	-	TRBJ2-1	once	TGTGCCAGCAGCCTAGAGGGGGGAGACAATGAGCAGTTCTTC	CASSLEGGDNEQFF
TRBV27	TRBD1	TRBJ2-7	-	TGTGCCAGCGGACAGGGGCCTCACCTCTCCGAGCAGTACTTC	CASGQGPHLSEQYF